The clone carrying this TCR beta chain has a count of ten or more. What it recognizes is unknown. Documented time point: sample taken at primary tumor resection. The sequenced material consisted of unsorted whole RNA from tumor, nontumor lung or frozen PBMC. This entry belongs to a study of spatial heterogeneity in lung cancer. Overall study findings and caveats: Detection of ubiquitous tumor TCRs in blood was higher at resection than follow-up.

Each CDR3 protein is one row after TCRdb ran MiXCR on the 5' RACE reads. The data hold some 29,000 distinct CDR3 sequences, with 7.5% to 9.5% observed a single time. This clonotype was sampled from a female donor with early-stage non-small cell lung cancer. The material was PBMCs, obtained at surgery.

CDR3 DNA: TGCGCCAGCAGCCAAGGTTTGCTAGCGGGCTACGAGCAGTACTTC. Amino acid sequence: CASSQGLLAGYEQYF. The chain uses TRBV4-1 and TRBJ2-7; 8 bases match TRBD2. The ends lost 1 base at V and 3 bases at J; junction bases unmatched: 5. The CDR3 has 15 residues. Germline CDR1 and CDR2: MGHRA and YSYEKL.